The 3 T cell receptor beta chains below come from one sample, sequenced in a study of cytomegalovirus exposure and HLA in healthy donors. The PCR made use of 60 Vbeta and 13 Jbeta primers. The protocol was immunoSEQ multiplex PCR, while the TCRdb copy is restricted to in-frame clones and leaves out a portion. The sample shows about 97,000 clones, about 81% of them seen only once. Sequenced material: PBMCs. The receptors derive from a man aged 40-55 years in good health and CMV-seropositive.

The CDR3 is CASTPPRAGAYEQYF. In DNA form, the CDR3 reads TGTGCCAGCACTCCACCTAGGGCGGGAGCCTACGAGCAGTACTTC. The chain recombines TRBV6-5 with TRBJ2-7; 7 bases fit TRBD2. The ends lost 7 bases at V and 2 bases at J; junction bases unmatched: 11. The CDR3 is made up of 15 amino acids. Germline V gives CDR1 MNHEY, CDR2 SVGAGI.

This chain links TRBV28 with TRBJ2-5; possibly TRBD1 for D (6 bases). The J call may be incorrect, as the DNA end agrees better with TRBJ2-7. The CDR3 contains 15 residues. Germline CDR1 is MDHEN and CDR2 is SYDVKM. CDR3 nucleotide sequence: TGTGCCAGCAGTTCAGGGACACTGAGCTCCTACGAGCAGTACTTC. Amino acids: CASSSGTLSSYEQYF.

The V and J genes are TRBV7-9 and TRBJ1-1; D not resolved. Deletions cut 3 bases from V and 1 base from J, with 12 bases between. The CDR3 runs to 15 residues. CDR1 SEHNR and CDR2 FQNEAQ come from the germline V gene (reference sequence). The CDR3 reads CASSFDLTGNTEAFF. The CDR3 region has the DNA TGTGCCAGCAGCTTTGATCTGACTGGGAACACTGAAGCTTTCTTT. Full variable domain (outside the CDR3, taken from reference TRBV7-9 and TRBJ1-1): DTGVSQNPRHKITKRGQNVTFRCDPISEHNRLYWYRQTLGQGPEFLTYFQNEAQLEKSRLLSDRFSAERPKGSFSTLEIQRTEQGDSAMYLCASSFDLTGNTEAFFGQGTRLTVV.